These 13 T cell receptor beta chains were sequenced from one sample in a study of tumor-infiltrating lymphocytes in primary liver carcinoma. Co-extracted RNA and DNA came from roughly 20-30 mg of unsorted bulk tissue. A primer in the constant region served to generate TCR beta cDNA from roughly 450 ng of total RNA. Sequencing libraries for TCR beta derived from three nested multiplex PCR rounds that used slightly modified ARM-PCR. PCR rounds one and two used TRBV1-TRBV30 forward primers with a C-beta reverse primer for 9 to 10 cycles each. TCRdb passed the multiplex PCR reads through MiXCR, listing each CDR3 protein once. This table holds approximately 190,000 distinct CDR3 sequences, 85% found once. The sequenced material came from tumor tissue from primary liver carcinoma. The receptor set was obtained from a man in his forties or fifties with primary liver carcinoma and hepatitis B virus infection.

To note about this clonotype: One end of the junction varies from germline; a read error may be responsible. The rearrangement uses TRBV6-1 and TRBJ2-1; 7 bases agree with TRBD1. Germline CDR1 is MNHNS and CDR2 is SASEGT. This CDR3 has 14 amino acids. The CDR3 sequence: CASSLRQGRDEQLF. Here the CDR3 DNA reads TGTGCCAGCAGCCTCAGACAGGGAAGGGATGAGCAGCTATTC.

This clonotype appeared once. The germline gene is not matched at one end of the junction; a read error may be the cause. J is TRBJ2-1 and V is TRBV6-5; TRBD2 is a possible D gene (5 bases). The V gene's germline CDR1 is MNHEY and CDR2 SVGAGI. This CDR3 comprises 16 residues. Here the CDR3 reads CASSLRTSGSYNEQFF. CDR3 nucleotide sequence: TGTGCCAGCAGTCTGAGGACCAGCGGCTCCTACAATGAGCAATTCTTT.

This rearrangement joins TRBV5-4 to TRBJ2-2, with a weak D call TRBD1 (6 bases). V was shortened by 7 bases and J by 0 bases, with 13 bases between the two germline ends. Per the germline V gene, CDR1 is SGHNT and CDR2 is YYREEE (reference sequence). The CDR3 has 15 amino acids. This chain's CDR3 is CASRTGQANTGELFF. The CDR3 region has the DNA TGTGCCAGCCGCACGGGACAAGCGAACACCGGGGAGCTGTTTTTT.

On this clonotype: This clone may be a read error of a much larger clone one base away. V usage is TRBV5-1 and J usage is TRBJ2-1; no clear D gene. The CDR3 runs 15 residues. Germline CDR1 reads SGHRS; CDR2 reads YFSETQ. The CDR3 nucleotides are TGCGCCAGCAGCTTGATTGAAAGTGGCTACAATGGGCAGTTCTTC. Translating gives CASSLIESGYNGQFF.

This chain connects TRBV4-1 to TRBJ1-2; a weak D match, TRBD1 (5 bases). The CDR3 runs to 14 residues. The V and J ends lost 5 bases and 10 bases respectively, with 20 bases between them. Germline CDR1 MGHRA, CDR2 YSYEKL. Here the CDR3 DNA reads TGCGCCAGCAGCTCACCGGTCAGGGCGGGAGACTACACCTTC. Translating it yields CASSSPVRAGDYTF.

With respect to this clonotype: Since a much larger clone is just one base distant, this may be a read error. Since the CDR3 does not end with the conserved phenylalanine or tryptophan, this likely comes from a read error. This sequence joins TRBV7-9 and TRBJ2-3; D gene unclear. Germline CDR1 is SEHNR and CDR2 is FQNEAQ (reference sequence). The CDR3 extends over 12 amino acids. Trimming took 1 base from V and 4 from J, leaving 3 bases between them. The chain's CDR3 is CASSLVADTQYY. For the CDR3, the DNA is TGTGCCAGCAGCTTAGTTGCAGATACGCAGTATTAT.

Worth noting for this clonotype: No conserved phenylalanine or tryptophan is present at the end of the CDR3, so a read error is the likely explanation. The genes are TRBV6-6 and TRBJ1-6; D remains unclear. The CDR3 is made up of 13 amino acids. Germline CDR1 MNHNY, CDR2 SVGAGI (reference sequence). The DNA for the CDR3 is TGTGCCAGCAGTTCAATAGGGATTTCATCCCTCCACTAT. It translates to CASSSIGISSLHY.

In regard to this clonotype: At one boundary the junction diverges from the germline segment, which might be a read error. CDR3 sequence (DNA): TGTGCCAACAGCTTATCATCCAGGGGCCCTCGGGCAAATACGCAGTATTTT. This sequence encodes CANSLSSRGPRANTQYF. This chain links TRBV7-8 with TRBJ2-3, with D tentatively TRBD1 (6 bases). The CDR3 has 17 amino acids. In germline, CDR1 is SGHVS, CDR2 FQNEAQ.

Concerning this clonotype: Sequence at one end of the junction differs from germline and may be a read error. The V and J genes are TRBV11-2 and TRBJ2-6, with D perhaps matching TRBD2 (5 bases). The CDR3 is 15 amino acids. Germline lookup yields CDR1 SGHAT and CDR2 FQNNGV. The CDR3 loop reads CATERPRSGANVLTF. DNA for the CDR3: TGTGCAACCGAGCGGCCGCGCTCTGGAGCCAACGTCCTGACTTTC.

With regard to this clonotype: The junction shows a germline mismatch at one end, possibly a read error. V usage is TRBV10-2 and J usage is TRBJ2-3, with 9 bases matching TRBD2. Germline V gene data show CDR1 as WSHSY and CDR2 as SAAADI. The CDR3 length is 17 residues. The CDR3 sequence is CASSKLQGLANTYTQYF. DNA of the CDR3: TGCGCCAGCAGTAAGTTACAGGGACTAGCTAACACATATACGCAGTATTTT.

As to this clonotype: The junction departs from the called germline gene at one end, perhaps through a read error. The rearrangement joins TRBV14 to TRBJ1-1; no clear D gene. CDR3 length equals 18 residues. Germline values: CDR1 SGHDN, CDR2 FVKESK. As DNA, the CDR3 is TGTGCAAGCAGCCGAGATCAACCAGCTACTACTCTGGTGGGTGAAGCTTTCTTT. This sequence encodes CASSRDQPATTLVGEAFF.

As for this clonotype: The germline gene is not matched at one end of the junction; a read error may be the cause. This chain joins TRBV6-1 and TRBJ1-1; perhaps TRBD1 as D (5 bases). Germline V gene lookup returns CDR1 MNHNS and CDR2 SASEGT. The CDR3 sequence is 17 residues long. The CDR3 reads CVSSDPRGDGPLKRALF. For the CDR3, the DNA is TGTGTCAGCAGTGACCCGAGGGGTGATGGGCCGTTGAAGCGCGCTCTCTTT.

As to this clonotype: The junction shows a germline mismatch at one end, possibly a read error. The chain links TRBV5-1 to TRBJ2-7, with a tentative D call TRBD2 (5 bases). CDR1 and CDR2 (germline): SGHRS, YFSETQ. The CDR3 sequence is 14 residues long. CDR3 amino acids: CDSSLEPGGYEQYF. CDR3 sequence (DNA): TGCGACAGCAGCTTGGAGCCAGGAGGATACGAGCAGTACTTC.